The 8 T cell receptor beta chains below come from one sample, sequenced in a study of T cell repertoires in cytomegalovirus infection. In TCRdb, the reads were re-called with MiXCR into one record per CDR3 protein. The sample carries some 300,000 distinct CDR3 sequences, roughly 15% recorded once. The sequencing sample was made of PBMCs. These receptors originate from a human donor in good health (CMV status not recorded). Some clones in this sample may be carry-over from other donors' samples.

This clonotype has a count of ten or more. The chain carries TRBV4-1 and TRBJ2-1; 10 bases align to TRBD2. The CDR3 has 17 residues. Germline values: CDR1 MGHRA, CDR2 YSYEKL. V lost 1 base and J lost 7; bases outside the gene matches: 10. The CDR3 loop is CASSQAISGGEGNEQFF. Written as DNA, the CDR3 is TGCGCCAGCAGCCAAGCGATCAGCGGGGGGGAGGGGAATGAGCAGTTCTTC.

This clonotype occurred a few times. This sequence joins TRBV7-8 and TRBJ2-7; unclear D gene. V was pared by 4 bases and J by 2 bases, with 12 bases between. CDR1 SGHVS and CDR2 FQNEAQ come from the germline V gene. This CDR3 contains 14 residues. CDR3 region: CASSSNGQPYEQYF. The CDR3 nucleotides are TGTGCCAGCAGCTCGAATGGGCAGCCCTACGAGCAGTACTTC.

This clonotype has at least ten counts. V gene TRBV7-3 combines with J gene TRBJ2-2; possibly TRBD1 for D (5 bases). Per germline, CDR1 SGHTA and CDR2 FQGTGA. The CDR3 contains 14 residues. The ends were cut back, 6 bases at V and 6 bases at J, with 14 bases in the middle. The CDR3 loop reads CASRSQGVSGELFF. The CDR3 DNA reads TGTGCCAGCAGAAGTCAGGGTGTATCCGGGGAGCTGTTTTTT.

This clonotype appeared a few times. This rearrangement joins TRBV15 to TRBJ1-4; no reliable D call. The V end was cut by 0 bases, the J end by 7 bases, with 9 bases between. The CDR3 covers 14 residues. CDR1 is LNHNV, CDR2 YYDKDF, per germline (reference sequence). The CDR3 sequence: CATSRDRGPEKLFF. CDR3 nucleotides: TGTGCCACCAGCAGAGATCGAGGGCCTGAAAAACTGTTTTTT.

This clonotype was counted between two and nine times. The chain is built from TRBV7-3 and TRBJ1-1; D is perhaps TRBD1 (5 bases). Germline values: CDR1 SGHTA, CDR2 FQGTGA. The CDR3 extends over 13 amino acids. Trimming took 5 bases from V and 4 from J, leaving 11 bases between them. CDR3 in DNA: TGTGCCAGCAGCGTGAGTGGGGGCACTGAAGCTTTCTTT. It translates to CASSVSGGTEAFF.

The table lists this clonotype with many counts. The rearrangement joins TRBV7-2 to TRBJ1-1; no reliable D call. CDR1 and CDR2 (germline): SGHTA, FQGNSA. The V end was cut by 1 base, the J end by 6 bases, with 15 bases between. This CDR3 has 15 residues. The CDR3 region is CASSLVSGGRPEAFF. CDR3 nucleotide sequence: TGTGCCAGCAGCTTAGTGTCAGGAGGGCGTCCTGAAGCTTTCTTT.

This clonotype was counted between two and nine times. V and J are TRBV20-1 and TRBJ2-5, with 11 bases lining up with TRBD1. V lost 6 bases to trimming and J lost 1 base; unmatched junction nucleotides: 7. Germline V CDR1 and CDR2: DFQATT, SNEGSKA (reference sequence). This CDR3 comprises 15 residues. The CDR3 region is CSAKGTGGPQETQYF. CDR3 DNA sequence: TGCAGTGCCAAAGGGACAGGGGGACCCCAAGAGACCCAGTACTTC.

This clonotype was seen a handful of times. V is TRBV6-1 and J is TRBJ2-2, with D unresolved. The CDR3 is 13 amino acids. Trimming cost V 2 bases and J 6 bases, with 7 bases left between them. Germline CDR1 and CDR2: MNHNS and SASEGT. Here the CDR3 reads CASSEQGSGELFF. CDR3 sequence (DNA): TGTGCCAGCAGTGAACAAGGGTCCGGGGAGCTGTTTTTT.